Presented here are 18 T cell receptor beta chains from one specimen sequenced in a study of vaccination and CD4 T cells after COVID-19. The treatment: approximately 11-day PBMC culture with coronavirus spike peptide pools or control peptides (ViraFEST assay). The assay that was used to sequence DNA from cultured CD4+ T cells was the Oncomine TCR Beta short-read assay. TCRdb reanalysed the PCR reads using MiXCR and keeps one entry per CDR3 protein. The sample shows about 17,000 distinct CDR3 sequences, 50% to 60% of them seen only once. The antigens for these receptors are not known. What was sequenced was CD4+ T cells from blood, cultured in vitro. The receptors were gathered from a human donor who had recovered from COVID-19.

V is TRBV28 and J is TRBJ2-5, with D perhaps TRBD1 or TRBD2 (5 bases each). This CDR3 has 16 residues. Trimming removed 7 bases from V and 4 bases from J, with 22 bases in between. Germline V gene sequence: CDR1 MDHEN, CDR2 SYDVKM. CDR3 sequence: CASISASTQGRETQYF. The CDR3, as DNA: TGTGCCAGCATTTCGGCTAGCACTCAGGGCAGAGAGACCCAGTACTTC.

The V gene is TRBV4-1, the J gene TRBJ1-6, with a weak D call TRBD1 (6 bases). Germline V gives CDR1 MGHRA, CDR2 YSYEKL. Trimming left V 1 base short and J 7 bases short, with 14 bases between. This CDR3 spans 16 amino acids. CDR3 sequence (DNA): TGCGCCAGCAGCCAAGGCGCTACGGGGGGCAATTCACCCCTCCACTTT. It specifies CASSQGATGGNSPLHF.

The chain has TRBV7-9 and TRBJ1-1; D ambiguous. The germline gives CDR1 SEHNR, CDR2 FQNEAQ (reference sequence). Trimming stripped 3 bases from V and 6 bases from J, with 14 bases between. The CDR3 is made up of 14 amino acids. CDR3 protein: CASSLGSASAEAFF. CDR3 nucleotide sequence: TGTGCCAGCAGCTTGGGGAGTGCCTCGGCTGAAGCTTTCTTT.

The rearrangement joins TRBV5-1 to TRBJ1-1, with D hard to call. V was clipped by 0 bases and J by 3 bases, with 12 bases between them. Germline V gene lookup returns CDR1 SGHRS and CDR2 YFSETQ. The CDR3 loop spans 15 amino acids. The DNA for the CDR3 is TGCGCCAGCAGCTTGGCCGGGAGGTGGGACACTGAAGCTTTCTTT. Translated, it gives CASSLAGRWDTEAFF.

The chain carries TRBV30 and TRBJ2-7; possible D gene TRBD2, 6 bases. V lost 3 bases and J lost 1, with 13 bases in between. Germline V gene data show CDR1 as GTSNPN and CDR2 as SVGIG (reference sequence). The CDR3 is 14 amino acids. CDR3 coding DNA: TGTGCCTGGAGCGAGGGAGGAAGGTCCTACGAGCAGTACTTC. Protein product: CAWSEGGRSYEQYF.

This chain links TRBV20-1 with TRBJ2-7, with 11 bases fitting TRBD2. V shed 5 bases and J 3 bases; nucleotides not matched to a gene: 3. This CDR3 has 13 amino acids. Germline values: CDR1 DFQATT, CDR2 SNEGSKA (reference sequence). The CDR3: CSAGTSGNYEQYF. As DNA, the CDR3 is TGCAGTGCTGGGACTAGCGGAAACTACGAGCAGTACTTC.

The rearrangement uses TRBV19 and TRBJ1-2; TRBD1 is a possible D gene (5 bases). The CDR3 is 15 residues long. V lost 3 bases and J 6 bases, leaving 17 bases between the germline ends. Germline CDR1 is LNHDA and CDR2 is SQIVND (reference sequence). The CDR3 is CASSIQIQGGNGYTF. As DNA, the CDR3 is TGTGCCAGTAGTATTCAAATCCAGGGTGGGAATGGCTACACCTTC.

The chain recombines TRBV29-1 with TRBJ2-4, with D possibly matching TRBD1 (5 bases). This CDR3 spans 14 amino acids. The germline V gene encodes CDR1 SQVTM and CDR2 ANQGSEA. V lost 5 bases and J 3 bases, leaving 14 bases between the germline ends. The CDR3 nucleotides are TGCAGCGTTCTTACTGACAGAGACAAAAACATTCAGTACTTC. Residues: CSVLTDRDKNIQYF.

The chain is built from TRBV20-1 and TRBJ2-4, with TRBD2 matching over 15 bases. Trimming took 3 bases from V and 8 from J; bases not matched to a gene: 8. This CDR3 region has 16 residues. Germline V gene sequence: CDR1 DFQATT, CDR2 SNEGSKA (reference sequence). CDR3 DNA sequence: TGCAGTGCTAGTTTCCCGGGACTAGCGGGAGGTGACATTCAGTACTTC. Residues: CSASFPGLAGGDIQYF.

J is TRBJ2-6 and V is TRBV27, with D possibly matching TRBD2 (6 bases). Germline-derived CDR1 and CDR2 are MNHEY and SMNVEV (reference sequence). The CDR3 sequence is 15 residues long. The V gene lost 7 bases and the J gene lost 2 bases, with 12 bases spanning the gap. In nucleotides, the CDR3 is TGTGCCAGCAACCCTTCGGGGGCTGGGGCCAACGTCCTGACTTTC. Translation: CASNPSGAGANVLTF.

This clonotype was detected a few times. The CDR3 DNA reads as TGTGCCAGCAGCCATCAATTTTACGGCTATGGCTACACCTTC. Translation: CASSHQFYGYGYTF. This sequence joins TRBV11-2 and TRBJ1-2; D is undetermined. The germline V gene has CDR1 SGHAT and CDR2 FQNNGV. The CDR3 runs to 14 residues. With 5 bases removed from V and 4 bases from J, the gap between germline ends came to 14 bases. Combining the CDR3 with reference TRBV11-2 and TRBJ1-2 gives the whole variable domain EAGVAQSPRYKIIEKRQSVAFWCNPISGHATLYWYQQILGQGPKLLIQFQNNGVVDDSQLPKDRFSAERLKGVDSTLKIQPAKLEDSAVYLCASSHQFYGYGYTFGSGTRLTVV.

This clonotype was picked up a small number of times. V is TRBV10-2 and J is TRBJ1-2; no definite D call. The V gene's germline CDR1 is WSHSY and CDR2 SAAADI. Trimming left V 5 bases short and J 4 bases short, with 8 bases between. CDR3 size: 12 residues. The CDR3 loop is CASSQETYGYTF. CDR3 DNA sequence: TGCGCCAGCAGTCAGGAAACCTATGGCTACACCTTC.

The V and J genes are TRBV20-1 and TRBJ2-2; the match to TRBD2 covers 9 bases. The CDR3 is 13 amino acids. Germline-derived CDR1 and CDR2 are DFQATT and SNEGSKA (reference sequence). V shed 6 bases and J 5 bases; nucleotides not matched to a gene: 4. This CDR3 is CSALAGFTGELFF. In DNA, the CDR3 is TGCAGTGCCCTAGCGGGATTTACCGGGGAGCTGTTTTTT.

This clonotype was observed a handful of times. V is TRBV7-9 and J is TRBJ1-3; 7 bases are shared with TRBD1. Germline V lookup: CDR1 SEHNR, CDR2 FQNEAQ (reference sequence). V lost 5 bases to trimming and J lost 0 bases; unmatched junction nucleotides: 4. The CDR3 is 15 residues long. CDR3 sequence (DNA): TGTGCCAGCAGCCAGGGACAGCTCTCTGGAAACACCATATATTTT. It encodes CASSQGQLSGNTIYF. The full variable domain, in which reference TRBV7-9 and TRBJ1-3 provide the parts outside the CDR3, is DTGVSQNPRHKITKRGQNVTFRCDPISEHNRLYWYRQTLGQGPEFLTYFQNEAQLEKSRLLSDRFSAERPKGSFSTLEIQRTEQGDSAMYLCASSQGQLSGNTIYFGEGSWLTVV.

This clonotype was picked up a small number of times. CDR3 DNA sequence: TGCAGTGCCAAAGACGTGGGCGAGCAGTACTTC. Protein sequence: CSAKDVGEQYF. The rearrangement links TRBV20-1 to TRBJ2-7, with unresolved D. The germline gives CDR1 DFQATT, CDR2 SNEGSKA (reference sequence). The CDR3 spans 11 residues. The V gene lost 6 bases and the J gene lost 6 bases, with 12 bases spanning the gap.

The rearrangement links TRBV20-1 to TRBJ1-1, with 7 positions matching TRBD1. The CDR3 is made up of 14 amino acids. CDR1 and CDR2 from the germline V gene are DFQATT and SNEGSKA (reference sequence). The V and J ends lost 6 bases and 6 bases, in that order; junction bases with no gene match: 13. This CDR3 reads CSANTPQGVPEAFF. CDR3 nucleotide sequence: TGCAGTGCAAATACCCCGCAGGGGGTCCCTGAAGCTTTCTTT.

This clonotype was found once. The genes are TRBV10-2 and TRBJ2-3, with D possibly TRBD2 on 6 matching bases. Germline V gene data show CDR1 as WSHSY and CDR2 as SAAADI. The length of the CDR3 is 14 residues. V lost 6 bases, J lost 0 bases, and 10 bases lay in between. The CDR3 nucleotides read TGCGCCAGCAGAGATAGCGGTAGCACAGATACGCAGTATTTT. It is translated as CASRDSGSTDTQYF.

In regard to this clonotype: One end of the junction is discordant with germline, which a read error may explain. CDR3 sequence (DNA): TGCGCCAGCAGCCAAGTTTTCTTGACTAGCGGGAGCGTCTACGAGCAGTACTTC. Translation: CASSQVFLTSGSVYEQYF. This rearrangement joins TRBV7-3 to TRBJ2-7, with TRBD2 matching 12 bases. Germline loops: CDR1 SGHTA, CDR2 FQGTGA. The length of the CDR3 is 18 residues. Full variable domain (rest looked up from reference TRBV7-3 and TRBJ2-7): GAGVSQTPSNKVTEKGKYVELRCDPISGHTALYWYRQSLGQGPEFLIYFQGTGAADDSGLPNDRFFAVRPEGSVSTLKIQRTERGDSAVYLCASSQVFLTSGSVYEQYFGPGTRLTVT.